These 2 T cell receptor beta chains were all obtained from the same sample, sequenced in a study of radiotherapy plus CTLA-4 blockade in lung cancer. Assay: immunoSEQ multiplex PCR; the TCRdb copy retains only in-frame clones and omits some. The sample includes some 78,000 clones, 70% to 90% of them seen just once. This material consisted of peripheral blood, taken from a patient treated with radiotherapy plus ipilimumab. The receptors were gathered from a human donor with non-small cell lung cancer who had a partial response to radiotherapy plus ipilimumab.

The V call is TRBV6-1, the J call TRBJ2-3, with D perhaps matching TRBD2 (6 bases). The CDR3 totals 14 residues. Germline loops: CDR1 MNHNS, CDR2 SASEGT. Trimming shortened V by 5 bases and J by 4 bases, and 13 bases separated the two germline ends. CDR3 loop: CASSRGLSPDTQYF. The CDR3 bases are TGTGCCAGCAGTAGGGGACTCTCGCCAGATACGCAGTATTTT.

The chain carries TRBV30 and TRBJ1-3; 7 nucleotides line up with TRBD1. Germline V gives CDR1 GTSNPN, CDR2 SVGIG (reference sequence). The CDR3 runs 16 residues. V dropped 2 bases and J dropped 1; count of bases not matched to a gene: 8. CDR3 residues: CAWSTTGPTSGNTIYF. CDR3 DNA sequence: TGTGCCTGGAGTACGACAGGGCCGACTTCTGGAAACACCATATATTTT.